This T cell receptor (beta chain) came from a study of blood T cell repertoires in COVID-19. About the study: Material from acute and convalescent COVID-19 was sourced from the United States, Italy and Spain. PBMCs, B-cell-depleted T cells, or T cells provided the cDNA or gDNA that made up the material.

This clone was recorded once. Per the original methods: Amplification of reference gene primers provided the estimated nucleated cell counts. Repertoires were generated with immunoSEQ multiplex PCR, while TCRdb's copy carries only in-frame clones and drops some. V, J and clone size reflect that table, while D and trimming were determined from the DNA. The sample includes 13,000 to 15,000 clones, approximately 88% of them seen just once. Unmatched junction bases numbered 7, after V lost 0 bases and J lost 0 bases. Germline V lookup: CDR1 LGHDT, CDR2 YNNKEL (reference sequence). CDR3 length: 17 amino acids.

Sequenced input: peripheral blood. The rearrangement joins TRBV3-1 (or the pseudogene TRBV3-2) to TRBJ2-5; 7 positions match TRBD2. The receptor comes from a human donor in a cohort sampled during active COVID-19. The CDR3 is CASSQETKRGNQETQYF. CDR3 nucleotides: TGTGCCAGCAGCCAAGAAACGAAGCGGGGTAACCAAGAGACCCAGTACTTC.